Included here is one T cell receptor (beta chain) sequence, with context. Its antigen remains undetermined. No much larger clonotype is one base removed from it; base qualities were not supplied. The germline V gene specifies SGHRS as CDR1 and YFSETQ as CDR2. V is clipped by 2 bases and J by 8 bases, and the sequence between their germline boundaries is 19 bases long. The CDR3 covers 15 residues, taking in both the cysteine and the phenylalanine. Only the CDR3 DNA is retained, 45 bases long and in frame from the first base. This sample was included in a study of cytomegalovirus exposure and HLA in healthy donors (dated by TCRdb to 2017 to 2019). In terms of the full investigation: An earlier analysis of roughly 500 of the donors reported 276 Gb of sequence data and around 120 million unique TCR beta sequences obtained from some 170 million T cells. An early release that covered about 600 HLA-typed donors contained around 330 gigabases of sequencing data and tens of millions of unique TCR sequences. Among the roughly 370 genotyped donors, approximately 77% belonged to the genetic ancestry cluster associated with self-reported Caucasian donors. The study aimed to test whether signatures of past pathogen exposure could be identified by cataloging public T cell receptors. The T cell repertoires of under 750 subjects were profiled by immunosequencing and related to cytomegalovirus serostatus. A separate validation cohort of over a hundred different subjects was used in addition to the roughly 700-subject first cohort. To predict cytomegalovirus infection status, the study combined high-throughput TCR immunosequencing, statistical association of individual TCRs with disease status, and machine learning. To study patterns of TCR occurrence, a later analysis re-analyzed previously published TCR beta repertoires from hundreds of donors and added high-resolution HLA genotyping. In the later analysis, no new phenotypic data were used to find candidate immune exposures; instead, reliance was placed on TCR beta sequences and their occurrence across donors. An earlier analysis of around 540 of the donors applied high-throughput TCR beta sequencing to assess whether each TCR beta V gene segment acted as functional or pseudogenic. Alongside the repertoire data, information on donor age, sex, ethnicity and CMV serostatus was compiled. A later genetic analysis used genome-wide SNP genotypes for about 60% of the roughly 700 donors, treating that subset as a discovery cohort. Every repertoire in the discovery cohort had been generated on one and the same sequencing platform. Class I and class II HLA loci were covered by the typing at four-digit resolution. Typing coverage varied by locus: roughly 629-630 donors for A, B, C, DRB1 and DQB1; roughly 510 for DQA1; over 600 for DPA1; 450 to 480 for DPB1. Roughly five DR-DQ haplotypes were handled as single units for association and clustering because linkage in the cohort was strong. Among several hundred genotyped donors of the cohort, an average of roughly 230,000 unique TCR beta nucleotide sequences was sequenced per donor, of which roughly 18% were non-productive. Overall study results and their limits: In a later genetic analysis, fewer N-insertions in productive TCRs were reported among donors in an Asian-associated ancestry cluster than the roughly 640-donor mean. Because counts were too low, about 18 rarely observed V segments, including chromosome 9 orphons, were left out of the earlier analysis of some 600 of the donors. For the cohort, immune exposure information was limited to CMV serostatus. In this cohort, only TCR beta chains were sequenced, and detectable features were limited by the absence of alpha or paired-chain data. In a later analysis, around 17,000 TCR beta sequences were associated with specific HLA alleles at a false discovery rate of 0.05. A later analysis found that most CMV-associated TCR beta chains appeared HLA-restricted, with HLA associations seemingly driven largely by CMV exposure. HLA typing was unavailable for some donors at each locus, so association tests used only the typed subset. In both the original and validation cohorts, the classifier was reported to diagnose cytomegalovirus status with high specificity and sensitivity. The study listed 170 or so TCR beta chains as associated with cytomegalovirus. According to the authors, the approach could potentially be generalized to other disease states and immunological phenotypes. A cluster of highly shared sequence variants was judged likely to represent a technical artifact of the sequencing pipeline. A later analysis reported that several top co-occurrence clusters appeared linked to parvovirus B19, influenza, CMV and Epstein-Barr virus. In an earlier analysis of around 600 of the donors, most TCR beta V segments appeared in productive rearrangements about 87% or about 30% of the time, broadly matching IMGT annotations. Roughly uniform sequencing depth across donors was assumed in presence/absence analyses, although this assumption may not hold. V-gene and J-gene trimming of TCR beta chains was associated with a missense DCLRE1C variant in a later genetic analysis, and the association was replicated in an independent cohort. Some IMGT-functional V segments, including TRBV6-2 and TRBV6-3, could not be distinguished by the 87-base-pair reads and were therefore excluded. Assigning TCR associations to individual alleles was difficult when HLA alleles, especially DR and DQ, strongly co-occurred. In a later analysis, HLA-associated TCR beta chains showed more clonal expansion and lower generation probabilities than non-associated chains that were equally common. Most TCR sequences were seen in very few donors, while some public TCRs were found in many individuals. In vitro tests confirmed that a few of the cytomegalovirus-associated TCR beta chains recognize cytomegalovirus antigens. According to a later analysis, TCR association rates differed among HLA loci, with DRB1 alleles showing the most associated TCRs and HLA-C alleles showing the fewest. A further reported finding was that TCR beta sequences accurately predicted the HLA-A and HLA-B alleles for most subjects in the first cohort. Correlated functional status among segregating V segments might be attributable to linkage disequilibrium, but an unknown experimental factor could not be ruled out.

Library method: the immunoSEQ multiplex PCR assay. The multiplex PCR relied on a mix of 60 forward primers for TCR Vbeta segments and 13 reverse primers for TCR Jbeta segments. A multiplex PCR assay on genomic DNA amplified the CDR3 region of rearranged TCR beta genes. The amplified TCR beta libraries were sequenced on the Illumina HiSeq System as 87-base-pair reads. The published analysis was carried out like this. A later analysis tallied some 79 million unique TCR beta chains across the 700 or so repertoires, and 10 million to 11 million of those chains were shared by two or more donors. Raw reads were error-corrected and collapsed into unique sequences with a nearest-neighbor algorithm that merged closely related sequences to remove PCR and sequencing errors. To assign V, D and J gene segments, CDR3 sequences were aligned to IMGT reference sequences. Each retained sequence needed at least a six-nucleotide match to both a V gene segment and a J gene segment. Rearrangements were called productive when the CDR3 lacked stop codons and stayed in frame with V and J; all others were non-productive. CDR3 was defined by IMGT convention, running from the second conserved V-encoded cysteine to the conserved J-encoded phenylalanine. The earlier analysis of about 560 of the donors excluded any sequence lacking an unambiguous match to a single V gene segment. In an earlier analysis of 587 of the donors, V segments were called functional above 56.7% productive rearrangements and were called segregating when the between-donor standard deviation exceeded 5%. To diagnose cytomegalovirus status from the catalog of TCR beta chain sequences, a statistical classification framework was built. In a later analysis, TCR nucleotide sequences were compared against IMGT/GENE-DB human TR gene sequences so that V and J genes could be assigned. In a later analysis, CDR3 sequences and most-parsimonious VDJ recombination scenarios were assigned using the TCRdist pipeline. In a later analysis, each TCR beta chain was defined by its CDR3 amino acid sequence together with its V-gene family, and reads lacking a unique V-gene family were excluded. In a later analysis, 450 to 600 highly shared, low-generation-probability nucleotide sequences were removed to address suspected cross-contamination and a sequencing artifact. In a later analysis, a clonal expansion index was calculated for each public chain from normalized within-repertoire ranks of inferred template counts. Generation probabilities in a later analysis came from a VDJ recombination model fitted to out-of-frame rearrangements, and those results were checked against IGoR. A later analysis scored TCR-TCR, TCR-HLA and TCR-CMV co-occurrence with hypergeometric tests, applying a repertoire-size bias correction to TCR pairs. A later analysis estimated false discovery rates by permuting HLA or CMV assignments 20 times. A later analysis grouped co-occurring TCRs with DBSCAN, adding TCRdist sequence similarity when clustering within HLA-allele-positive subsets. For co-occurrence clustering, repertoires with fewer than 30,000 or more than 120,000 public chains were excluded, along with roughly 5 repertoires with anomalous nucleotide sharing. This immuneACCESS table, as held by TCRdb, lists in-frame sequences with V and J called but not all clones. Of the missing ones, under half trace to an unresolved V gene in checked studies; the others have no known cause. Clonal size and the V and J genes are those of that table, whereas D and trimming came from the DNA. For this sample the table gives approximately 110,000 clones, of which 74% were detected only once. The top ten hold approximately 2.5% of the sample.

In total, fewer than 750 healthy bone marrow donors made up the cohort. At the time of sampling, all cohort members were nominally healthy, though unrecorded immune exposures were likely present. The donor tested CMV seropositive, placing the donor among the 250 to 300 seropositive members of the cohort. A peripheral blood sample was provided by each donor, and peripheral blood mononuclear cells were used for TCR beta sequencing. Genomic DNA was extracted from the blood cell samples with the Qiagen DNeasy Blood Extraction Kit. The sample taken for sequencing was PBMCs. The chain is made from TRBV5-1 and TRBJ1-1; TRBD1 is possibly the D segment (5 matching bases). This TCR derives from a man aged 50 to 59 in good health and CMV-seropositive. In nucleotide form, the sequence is TGCGCCAGCAGCTTTGGAGGGACCGCCCAAGAGGAAGCTTTCTTT. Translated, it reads CASSFGGTAQEEAFF.